Listed below are T cell receptor beta chains from one sample, sequenced in a study of T cell responses to AZD1222 COVID-19 vaccine. Measured with immunoSEQ multiplex PCR; TCRdb has only the in-frame clones, and not every one. The sample has 65,000 to 80,000 clones; roughly 87% are singletons. Sequenced here: peripheral blood, sampled on day 0 of AZD1222 vaccination. The receptors come from an adult in good health. Both conserved end residues are part of each CDR3. The order of the fields is D gene, J gene, clone size, V gene, CDR3 DNA, CDR3 protein. A D gene is named only where the DNA matches it firmly. Expanded clones are given a class, and other clones once, few, many or no size at all.

d_call: .
j_call: TRBJ2-2
clone_size: .
v_call: TRBV7-8
cdr3_nt: TGTGCCAGCAGCTTCAGTTCTGGGGGCGCGTCGGTTGCCGGGGAGCTGTTTTTT
cdr3_aa: CASSFSSGGASVAGELFF

d_call: .
j_call: TRBJ1-5
clone_size: .
v_call: TRBV3-1/TRBV3-2
cdr3_nt: TGTGCCAGCAGCTTTGGGTCTTATAGCAATCAGCCCCAGCATTTT
cdr3_aa: CASSFGSYSNQPQHF

d_call: TRBD2
j_call: TRBJ2-7
clone_size: once
v_call: TRBV6-5
cdr3_nt: TGTGCCAGCGGAGAGCGGGAGACCTACGAGCAGTACTTC
cdr3_aa: CASGERETYEQYF

d_call: TRBD1
j_call: TRBJ1-2
clone_size: few
v_call: TRBV6-1
cdr3_nt: TGTGCCAGCAGTGAAGCACACGGACAGGCCCTCTATGGCTACACCTTC
cdr3_aa: CASSEAHGQALYGYTF

d_call: .
j_call: TRBJ1-1
clone_size: .
v_call: TRBV19
cdr3_nt: TGTGCCAGTAGTTTTCCGGGGAGCACTGAAGCTTTCTTT
cdr3_aa: CASSFPGSTEAFF

d_call: TRBD2
j_call: TRBJ2-7
clone_size: few
v_call: TRBV28
cdr3_nt: TGTGCCAGCAACATATTAGCGGGAGGGGCGACGGAGCAGTACTTC
cdr3_aa: CASNILAGGATEQYF

d_call: .
j_call: TRBJ2-7
clone_size: .
v_call: TRBV28
cdr3_nt: TGTGCCAGCATATTCGGAGACGAGCAGTACTTC
cdr3_aa: CASIFGDEQYF

d_call: .
j_call: TRBJ2-3
clone_size: .
v_call: TRBV2
cdr3_nt: TGTGCCAGCAGTGGGACAGGCACAGATACGCAGTATTTT
cdr3_aa: CASSGTGTDTQYF

d_call: TRBD1
j_call: TRBJ1-6
clone_size: .
v_call: TRBV13
cdr3_nt: TGTGCCAGCCTGGACAGGGATTTTCATAATTCACCCCTCCACTTT
cdr3_aa: CASLDRDFHNSPLHF

d_call: TRBD1
j_call: TRBJ2-7
clone_size: .
v_call: TRBV29-1
cdr3_nt: TGCAGCGTTGAAGAAAAGGAACAGGGGGCCTACGAGCAGTACTTC
cdr3_aa: CSVEEKEQGAYEQYF

d_call: TRBD2
j_call: TRBJ2-7
clone_size: .
v_call: TRBV10-1
cdr3_nt: TGCGCCAGCAACCTAAAGAAAAGCGGGAGTCTGTACGAGCAGTACTTC
cdr3_aa: CASNLKKSGSLYEQYF

d_call: .
j_call: TRBJ1-5
clone_size: .
v_call: TRBV6-5
cdr3_nt: TGTGCCAGCCTCCTGGGGACAAAGAATCAGCCCCAGCATTTT
cdr3_aa: CASLLGTKNQPQHF

d_call: .
j_call: TRBJ2-3
clone_size: .
v_call: TRBV5-6
cdr3_nt: TGTGCCAGCAGCTTGAGCCCCCGCAGGGTGGCAGATACGCAGTATTTT
cdr3_aa: CASSLSPRRVADTQYF

d_call: .
j_call: TRBJ2-1
clone_size: .
v_call: TRBV24-1
cdr3_nt: TGTGCCACCAGTGACGGGGAGTCAATGGGGTACAATGAGCAGTTCTTC
cdr3_aa: CATSDGESMGYNEQFF

d_call: .
j_call: TRBJ1-2
clone_size: .
v_call: TRBV19
cdr3_nt: TGTGCCTCCTTCAGGCTTGACTATGGCTACACCTTC
cdr3_aa: CASFRLDYGYTF

d_call: TRBD1
j_call: TRBJ1-1
clone_size: .
v_call: TRBV24-1
cdr3_nt: TGTGCCACCCGATCTCGGACAGGGGTGGACACTGAAGCTTTCTTT
cdr3_aa: CATRSRTGVDTEAFF

d_call: .
j_call: TRBJ1-1
clone_size: .
v_call: TRBV5-6
cdr3_nt: TGTGCCAGCAGCTTGTGGTCTCGGGGGACTGAAGCTTTCTTT
cdr3_aa: CASSLWSRGTEAFF

d_call: .
j_call: TRBJ1-2
clone_size: .
v_call: TRBV28
cdr3_nt: TGTGCCAGCAGTTCACCGTTAAATGGCTACACCTTC
cdr3_aa: CASSSPLNGYTF

d_call: .
j_call: TRBJ2-1
clone_size: few
v_call: TRBV19
cdr3_nt: TGTGCCAGTAGTATAGATCGGGGTGAGCAGTTCTTC
cdr3_aa: CASSIDRGEQFF

d_call: .
j_call: TRBJ1-1
clone_size: .
v_call: TRBV12-3/TRBV12-4
cdr3_nt: TGTGCCAGCATAACAAGGAACACTGAAGCTTTCTTT
cdr3_aa: CASITRNTEAFF

d_call: .
j_call: TRBJ2-7
clone_size: .
v_call: TRBV12-5
cdr3_nt: TGTGCTAGTGGTTTGGGACTCGAGGTATACGAGCAGTACTTC
cdr3_aa: CASGLGLEVYEQYF

d_call: .
j_call: TRBJ1-2
clone_size: .
v_call: TRBV28
cdr3_nt: TGTGCCAGCACCCTGGGAGGAACAGCCTATGGCTACACCTTC
cdr3_aa: CASTLGGTAYGYTF

d_call: TRBD1
j_call: TRBJ2-1
clone_size: once
v_call: TRBV6-2/TRBV6-3
cdr3_nt: TGTGCCAGCAGCCCATCGAAGGGGGCAGGGAGTTACAATGAGCAGTTCTTC
cdr3_aa: CASSPSKGAGSYNEQFF

d_call: .
j_call: TRBJ1-6
clone_size: .
v_call: TRBV19
cdr3_nt: TGTGCCAGTACCGGTGAAGGGTGGTCACCCCTCCACTTT
cdr3_aa: CASTGEGWSPLHF

d_call: .
j_call: TRBJ1-2
clone_size: .
v_call: TRBV10-3
cdr3_nt: TGTGCCATCAGTGAACGGACAGTTAAAGGATATGGCTACACCTTC
cdr3_aa: CAISERTVKGYGYTF

d_call: .
j_call: TRBJ1-1
clone_size: .
v_call: TRBV10-2
cdr3_nt: TGCGCCAGCAGTGGGGCAGGGAACACTGAAGCTTTCTTT
cdr3_aa: CASSGAGNTEAFF

d_call: TRBD1
j_call: TRBJ1-1
clone_size: .
v_call: TRBV19
cdr3_nt: TGTGCCAGTAGCCCCAGGGACAGGGAGGGAGCTTTCTTT
cdr3_aa: CASSPRDREGAFF

d_call: .
j_call: TRBJ2-5
clone_size: .
v_call: TRBV6-2/TRBV6-3
cdr3_nt: TGTGCCAGCAGTTCCAATCTCAGGGGATCCCAAGAGACCCAGTACTTC
cdr3_aa: CASSSNLRGSQETQYF

d_call: .
j_call: TRBJ2-4
clone_size: .
v_call: TRBV6-2/TRBV6-3
cdr3_nt: TGTGCCAGCAGTACACCACTTCCCGAAAACATTCAGTACTTC
cdr3_aa: CASSTPLPENIQYF

d_call: .
j_call: TRBJ2-7
clone_size: few
v_call: TRBV28
cdr3_nt: TGTGCCAGCAGTCCTACCTGGCAGGAGGCCTACGAGCAGTACTTC
cdr3_aa: CASSPTWQEAYEQYF

d_call: .
j_call: TRBJ1-1
clone_size: .
v_call: TRBV12-3/TRBV12-4
cdr3_nt: TGTGCCAGCAGTTTTGAGGCTGGTGAAGCTTTCTTT
cdr3_aa: CASSFEAGEAFF

d_call: .
j_call: TRBJ2-7
clone_size: once
v_call: TRBV4-2
cdr3_nt: TGTGCCAGCAGCCACGAAGTTCGTTCTAGGGAGCAGTACTTC
cdr3_aa: CASSHEVRSREQYF

d_call: .
j_call: TRBJ1-1
clone_size: .
v_call: TRBV12-3/TRBV12-4
cdr3_nt: TGTGCCAGCAGTTTGGGTCCAAACACTGAAGCTTTCTTT
cdr3_aa: CASSLGPNTEAFF

d_call: TRBD1
j_call: TRBJ1-6
clone_size: .
v_call: TRBV2
cdr3_nt: TGTGCCAGCAAGAGGAGGACAGGGGATTCACCCCTCCACTTT
cdr3_aa: CASKRRTGDSPLHF

d_call: .
j_call: TRBJ1-5
clone_size: few
v_call: TRBV27
cdr3_nt: TGTGCCAGCAGTTTACAATCGGCCCCGGATCAGCCCCAGCATTTT
cdr3_aa: CASSLQSAPDQPQHF

d_call: .
j_call: TRBJ2-5
clone_size: .
v_call: TRBV5-1
cdr3_nt: TGCGCCAGCAGCTTGGTGGGGCAAGAGACCCAGTACTTC
cdr3_aa: CASSLVGQETQYF

d_call: .
j_call: TRBJ1-2
clone_size: .
v_call: TRBV19
cdr3_nt: TGTGCCAGTAGTAGTAGAAACGCTAACTATGGCTACACCTTC
cdr3_aa: CASSSRNANYGYTF

d_call: .
j_call: TRBJ1-5
clone_size: .
v_call: TRBV2
cdr3_nt: TGTGCCAGCAGTGAAGCAGGGGACAATCAGCCCCAGCATTTT
cdr3_aa: CASSEAGDNQPQHF

d_call: TRBD2
j_call: TRBJ2-7
clone_size: .
v_call: TRBV7-3
cdr3_nt: TGTGCCAGCAGCCCCCGGCAAGCGGGAGGGCGCGAGCAGTACTTC
cdr3_aa: CASSPRQAGGREQYF

d_call: .
j_call: TRBJ1-2
clone_size: .
v_call: TRBV19
cdr3_nt: TGTGCCAGTAGGGGAGGGCCCAACTTTAACTATGGCTACACCTTC
cdr3_aa: CASRGGPNFNYGYTF

d_call: .
j_call: TRBJ1-5
clone_size: .
v_call: TRBV4-3
cdr3_nt: TGCGCCAGCAGCCAAGATGGAACAAGTGGCAATCAGCCCCAGCATTTT
cdr3_aa: CASSQDGTSGNQPQHF

d_call: .
j_call: TRBJ1-6
clone_size: .
v_call: TRBV9
cdr3_nt: TGTGCCAGCAGCGCGACGAATTCACCCCTCCACTTT
cdr3_aa: CASSATNSPLHF

d_call: TRBD1
j_call: TRBJ1-3
clone_size: .
v_call: TRBV9
cdr3_nt: TGTGCCAGCAGCGCCCCGGGGGGACAGCCGAACTCTGGAAACACCATATATTTT
cdr3_aa: CASSAPGGQPNSGNTIYF

d_call: TRBD2
j_call: TRBJ2-1
clone_size: .
v_call: TRBV19
cdr3_nt: TGTGCCAGTAGTAGCACAGGATGGGCTAGCGGAAAGAATGAGCAGTTCTTC
cdr3_aa: CASSSTGWASGKNEQFF

d_call: .
j_call: TRBJ1-1
clone_size: .
v_call: TRBV30
cdr3_nt: TGTGCCTCTTGCCCCCTTGAAGGCACTGAAGCTTTCTTT
cdr3_aa: CASCPLEGTEAFF

d_call: .
j_call: TRBJ2-7
clone_size: .
v_call: TRBV7-2
cdr3_nt: TGTGCCAGCAGCTCGGAGGTGGGTGAGCAGTACTTC
cdr3_aa: CASSSEVGEQYF

d_call: .
j_call: TRBJ1-2
clone_size: .
v_call: TRBV6-5
cdr3_nt: TGTGCCAGCAGTTACCACAGGGACCGAGACTATGGCTACACCTTC
cdr3_aa: CASSYHRDRDYGYTF

d_call: TRBD1
j_call: TRBJ1-3
clone_size: .
v_call: TRBV2
cdr3_nt: TGTGCCAGCAGCCTGGACAGGAACAGATCTGGAAACACCATATATTTT
cdr3_aa: CASSLDRNRSGNTIYF

d_call: .
j_call: TRBJ2-4
clone_size: .
v_call: TRBV18
cdr3_nt: TGTGCCAGCTCGCCAGGGGAAAACATTCAGTACTTC
cdr3_aa: CASSPGENIQYF

d_call: .
j_call: TRBJ2-2
clone_size: .
v_call: TRBV10-1
cdr3_nt: TGCGCCAGCAGCGGCAGGGCCGCCGGGGAGCTGTTTTTT
cdr3_aa: CASSGRAAGELFF

d_call: .
j_call: TRBJ1-2
clone_size: .
v_call: TRBV28
cdr3_nt: TGTGCCAGCAGCTTCGAACGCTACAGCTATGGCTACACCTTC
cdr3_aa: CASSFERYSYGYTF

d_call: .
j_call: TRBJ1-1
clone_size: .
v_call: TRBV7-2
cdr3_nt: TGTGCCAGCAGCCTCCCGACACGGCCTCGGAACACTGAAGCTTTCTTT
cdr3_aa: CASSLPTRPRNTEAFF

d_call: .
j_call: TRBJ1-5
clone_size: .
v_call: TRBV12-3/TRBV12-4
cdr3_nt: TGTGCCAGCAGTTCCGGCAGGTTGCAGCCCCAGCATTTT
cdr3_aa: CASSSGRLQPQHF

d_call: .
j_call: TRBJ2-3
clone_size: .
v_call: TRBV4-1
cdr3_nt: TGCGCCAGCAGCCGCAACTTTCTACAGGGAGGGGACACAGATACGCAGTATTTT
cdr3_aa: CASSRNFLQGGDTDTQYF

d_call: .
j_call: TRBJ1-2
clone_size: .
v_call: TRBV19
cdr3_nt: TGTGCCAGTCATCTAACCGGACGGAGCAGGGGCTACACCTTC
cdr3_aa: CASHLTGRSRGYTF